The 28 T cell receptor beta chains reported below all come from one sample, sequenced in a study of shared clonotypes between healthy human individuals. Profiling relied on immunoSEQ multiplex PCR, and the TCRdb table lists in-frame clones only, not all of them. The table records some 680,000 clones, around 73% of them present only once. The sample comprised memory CD4+ T cells sorted from blood. Subset described: CD45RA-negative fraction. The receptors were gathered from a young woman in good health.

Comments on this clone: The same CDR3 arises from other DNA sequences in this sample as well. The chain recombines TRBV14 with TRBJ1-1, with D unclear. The germline CDR1 and CDR2 sequences are SGHDN and FVKESK. The CDR3 is 14 amino acids. V was cut by 4 bases and J by 0 bases, with 9 bases left in between. This chain's CDR3 is CASSPARLNTEAFF. CDR3 DNA sequence: TGTGCCAGCAGCCCAGCCAGACTGAACACTGAAGCTTTCTTT.

J is TRBJ1-1 and V is TRBV6-5; no definite D call. V lost 2 bases and J lost 0, with 13 bases in between. The CDR3 has 16 residues. The germline V gene has CDR1 MNHEY and CDR2 SVGAGI. As DNA, the CDR3 is TGTGCCAGCAGTTACGGTGGCAGCGCAATGAACACTGAAGCTTTCTTT. This gives the protein CASSYGGSAMNTEAFF.

The sample holds a few counts of this clone. The chain has TRBV5-6 and TRBJ1-1; D remains unclear. V lost 2 bases and J 6 bases, leaving 17 bases between the germline ends. The CDR3 sequence is 15 residues long. CDR1 SGHDT and CDR2 YYEEEE come from the germline V gene. CDR3 loop: CASSLWQVNIAEAFF. DNA for the CDR3: TGTGCCAGCAGCTTATGGCAGGTGAACATCGCTGAAGCTTTCTTT. Full variable domain (outside the CDR3, taken from reference TRBV5-6 and TRBJ1-1): DAGVTQSPTHLIKTRGQQVTLRCSPKSGHDTVSWYQQALGQGPQFIFQYYEEEERQRGNFPDRFSGHQFPNYSSELNVNALLLGDSALYLCASSLWQVNIAEAFFGQGTRLTVV.

The chain employs TRBV2 and TRBJ2-2, with TRBD2 matching over 7 bases. The CDR3 is made up of 15 amino acids. The V segment lost 2 bases and the J segment 0 bases; nucleotides outside the gene matches: 0. Germline V gene data show CDR1 as SNHLY and CDR2 as FYNNEI. CDR3 bases: TGTGCCAGCAGTGAACTAGCGGCGAACACCGGGGAGCTGTTTTTT. Protein sequence: CASSELAANTGELFF.

The J gene is TRBJ2-7, the V gene TRBV28; 8 nucleotides agree with TRBD1. The CDR3 is 14 amino acids. The germline V gene encodes CDR1 MDHEN and CDR2 SYDVKM. Germline trimming cut 6 bases from V and 2 bases from J; bases unmatched to any gene: 6. The CDR3 is CASRRQGTTYEQYF. CDR3 DNA: TGTGCCAGCAGGCGACAGGGGACGACCTACGAGCAGTACTTC.

The chain links TRBV5-4 to TRBJ2-7; tentatively, D is TRBD1 (7 bases). Germline CDR1 reads SGHNT; CDR2 reads YYREEE (reference sequence). This CDR3 is 14 amino acids long. Trimming left V 4 bases short and J 0 bases short, with 11 bases between. The CDR3 is CASSARGDSYEQYF. CDR3 coding DNA: TGTGCCAGCAGCGCCAGGGGGGACTCCTACGAGCAGTACTTC.

On this clone itself: Other DNA sequences within the sample encode an identical CDR3. The CDR3 is CASSLTSGNTGELFF. In DNA form, the CDR3 reads TGCGCCAGCAGCTTGACTAGCGGGAACACCGGGGAGCTGTTTTTT. V gene TRBV5-1 combines with J gene TRBJ2-2; 8 bases line up with TRBD2. Unmatched junction bases numbered 0, after V lost 1 base and J lost 1 base. Germline V gene lookup returns CDR1 SGHRS and CDR2 YFSETQ. CDR3 length: 15 amino acids.

This rearrangement joins TRBV19 to TRBJ2-3, with D maybe TRBD1 (6 bases). The CDR3 runs to 13 residues. The germline V gene encodes CDR1 LNHDA and CDR2 SQIVND (reference sequence). Deletions cut 5 bases from V and 6 bases from J, with 12 bases between. CDR3 loop: CASSVTGPDTQYF. CDR3 DNA sequence: TGTGCCAGTAGTGTAACAGGGCCGGATACGCAGTATTTT.

This chain joins TRBV15 and TRBJ2-3, with D maybe TRBD2 (5 bases). CDR3 length: 17 residues. Germline V lookup: CDR1 LNHNV, CDR2 YYDKDF (reference sequence). Trimming shortened V by 0 bases and J by 5 bases, and 18 bases separated the two germline ends. The CDR3, as DNA: TGTGCCACCAGCAGAGATTCGGGAACACGCGCGGGAGATACGCAGTATTTT. The encoded protein is CATSRDSGTRAGDTQYF. Variable domain in full (rest from reference TRBV15 and TRBJ2-3): DAMVIQNPRYQVTQFGKPVTLSCSQTLNHNVMYWYQQKSSQAPKLLFHYYDKDFNNEADTPDNFQSRRPNTSFCFLDIRSPGLGDTAMYLCATSRDSGTRAGDTQYFGPGTRLTVL.

This sequence joins TRBV2 and TRBJ2-5; D call uncertain. The germline gives CDR1 SNHLY, CDR2 FYNNEI. This CDR3 contains 14 residues. V lost 7 bases and J 4 bases, leaving 16 bases between the germline ends. DNA for the CDR3: TGTGCCAGCACCGGACCGCGAACGGGAGAGACCCAGTACTTC. It codes for CASTGPRTGETQYF.

The chain employs TRBV14 and TRBJ2-3; no reliable D call. Germline CDR1 is SGHDN and CDR2 is FVKESK. Trimming stripped 1 base from V and 0 bases from J, with 11 bases between. CDR3 length: 16 residues. The CDR3 sequence: CASSQVWASSTDTQYF. The DNA of the CDR3 is TGTGCCAGCAGCCAAGTTTGGGCATCTAGCACAGATACGCAGTATTTT.

As regards this clone: Other DNA sequences within the sample encode an identical CDR3. This rearrangement joins TRBV28 to TRBJ1-5; D call uncertain. Germline CDR1 and CDR2: MDHEN and SYDVKM. The CDR3 sequence is 13 residues long. Trimming took 6 bases from V and 4 from J, leaving 10 bases between them. CDR3 DNA sequence: TGTGCCAGCAGCCGGCCCCCAAATCAGCCCCAGCATTTT. This gives the protein CASSRPPNQPQHF.

The V call is TRBV30, the J call TRBJ2-2, with 8 bases aligning to TRBD1. V dropped 2 bases and J dropped 3; count of bases not matched to a gene: 5. This CDR3 is built from 15 residues. Germline assignment: CDR1 GTSNPN and CDR2 SVGIG (reference sequence). The CDR3 loop is CAWSPLTGDTGELFF. The CDR3 DNA follows: TGTGCCTGGAGTCCACTGACAGGGGACACCGGGGAGCTGTTTTTT.

This clone was recorded once. The CDR3 region is CASSLREHASQPQHF. DNA of the CDR3: TGTGCCAGCAGCTTACGAGAACACGCGAGCCAGCCCCAGCATTTT. The chain employs TRBV7-8 and TRBJ1-5; D remains ambiguous. V was trimmed by 2 bases and J by 7 bases, leaving 15 bases between them. Germline V gives CDR1 SGHVS, CDR2 FQNEAQ. The CDR3 spans 15 residues.

The chain has TRBV6-5 and TRBJ2-3, with 8 bases lining up with TRBD1. Germline trimming cut 6 bases from V and 1 base from J; bases unmatched to any gene: 6. CDR1 and CDR2 (germline): MNHEY, SVGAGI. CDR3 length equals 15 residues. The DNA for the CDR3 is TGTGCCAGCAGCTTGGACAGGGAGGGCACAGATACGCAGTATTTT. It codes for CASSLDREGTDTQYF.

With regard to this clone: The sample has other DNA sequences that encode this CDR3 too. The chain recombines TRBV25-1 with TRBJ2-7, with 12 bases fitting TRBD2. This CDR3 is built from 15 residues. With 4 bases clipped from V and 4 bases from J, the junction kept 5 bases outside the gene matches. Germline V lookup: CDR1 MGHDK, CDR2 SYGVNS. The CDR3, as DNA: TGTGCCAGCAGTGGGGGACTAGCGGGCACATACGAGCAGTACTTC. This encodes CASSGGLAGTYEQYF.

The chain is built from TRBV11-3 and TRBJ1-1; a possible D gene is TRBD1 (5 bases). Deletions cut 1 base from V and 6 bases from J, with 9 bases between. The CDR3 sequence is 13 residues long. Germline V gene data show CDR1 as SGHNT and CDR2 as YENEEA. The CDR3 nucleotides are TGTGCCAGCAGCTTAGTTTTGGGGGCTGAAGCTTTCTTT. Residues: CASSLVLGAEAFF.

The rearrangement uses TRBV28 and TRBJ2-7, with 7 bases lining up with TRBD1. The CDR3 covers 13 residues. The V segment lost 6 bases and the J segment 4 bases; nucleotides outside the gene matches: 6. Germline V gene lookup returns CDR1 MDHEN and CDR2 SYDVKM. The CDR3 loop reads CASRGNRGYEQYF. CDR3 nucleotides: TGTGCCAGCAGGGGAAACAGGGGTTACGAGCAGTACTTC.

The rearrangement links TRBV15 to TRBJ1-4; 8 bases map to TRBD1. The CDR3 covers 16 residues. Trimming took 4 bases from V and 8 from J; bases not matched to a gene: 12. Per the germline V gene, CDR1 is LNHNV and CDR2 is YYDKDF (reference sequence). The CDR3 spells CATSTAQGQGGEKLFF. DNA of the CDR3: TGTGCCACCAGCACTGCGCAAGGACAGGGAGGCGAAAAACTGTTTTTT.

The chain carries TRBV5-1 and TRBJ1-4, with D possibly matching TRBD1 (5 bases). The CDR3 has 14 residues. The germline CDR1 and CDR2 sequences are SGHRS and YFSETQ. Trimming took 4 bases from V and 0 from J, leaving 7 bases between them. The CDR3 DNA follows: TGCGCCAGCAGCCCGACAGCAACTAATGAAAAACTGTTTTTT. Translation: CASSPTATNEKLFF.

This rearrangement joins TRBV6-1 to TRBJ2-5; D is undetermined. CDR3 length: 14 amino acids. The germline gives CDR1 MNHNS, CDR2 SASEGT. Trimming took 4 bases from V and 4 from J, leaving 13 bases between them. The CDR3 region has the DNA TGTGCCAGCAGTGGTCAAGATGGGCCAGAGACCCAGTACTTC. Its translation is CASSGQDGPETQYF.

V gene TRBV5-1 combines with J gene TRBJ2-7, with TRBD2 matching over 8 bases. Losses at the gene ends were 0 bases for V and 2 bases for J; bases not matched to a gene: 1. This CDR3 region has 14 residues. Germline V gene sequence: CDR1 SGHRS, CDR2 YFSETQ. CDR3 DNA sequence: TGCGCCAGCAGCTTGGCGGGGGGGACCTACGAGCAGTACTTC. Translation gives CASSLAGGTYEQYF.

The chain couples TRBV2 to TRBJ2-1, with D possibly matching TRBD2 (6 bases). The V gene lost 4 bases and the J gene lost 8 bases, with 15 bases spanning the gap. The CDR3 extends over 14 amino acids. Germline CDR1 SNHLY, CDR2 FYNNEI. The CDR3 nucleotides are TGTGCCAGCAGTGTTCGACAGTGGGGGGATGAGCAGTTCTTC. It codes for CASSVRQWGDEQFF.

The J gene is TRBJ2-3, the V gene TRBV28; possibly TRBD1 or TRBD2 for D (6 bases each). The V end lost 5 bases, the J end lost 5 bases, and 14 bases lay between the germline ends. Germline CDR1 and CDR2: MDHEN and SYDVKM. The CDR3 length is 14 residues. CDR3 protein: CASSRSGGRDTQYF. The CDR3 DNA follows: TGTGCCAGCAGTAGGAGTGGGGGGCGAGATACGCAGTATTTT.

CDR3 residues: CASSEVAQAYEQYF. For the CDR3, the DNA is TGTGCCAGCAGTGAAGTAGCGCAGGCCTACGAGCAGTACTTC. The V call is TRBV2, the J call TRBJ2-7; possible D gene TRBD2, 5 bases. V shed 1 base and J shed 2 bases, with 9 bases lying between them. The V gene's germline CDR1 is SNHLY and CDR2 FYNNEI. The CDR3 has 14 amino acids. The full variable domain, its missing parts supplied by reference TRBV2 and TRBJ2-7, is EPEVTQTPSHQVTQMGQEVILRCVPISNHLYFYWYRQILGQKVEFLVSFYNNEISEKSEIFDDQFSVERPDGSNFTLKIRSTKLEDSAMYFCASSEVAQAYEQYFGPGTRLTVT.

The chain joins TRBV6-1 to TRBJ2-2; either TRBD1 or TRBD2 may fit D (6 bases each). The CDR3 spans 14 residues. Germline V gives CDR1 MNHNS, CDR2 SASEGT. The V end was cut by 1 base, the J end by 9 bases, with 12 bases between. CDR3 sequence: CASSEGGAGRELFF. The CDR3, as DNA: TGTGCCAGCAGTGAAGGGGGGGCCGGCCGGGAGCTGTTTTTT.

The chain combines TRBV6-5 with TRBJ2-7, with a tentative D call TRBD2 (5 bases). V gave up 2 bases and J gave up 1 base, with 9 bases separating them. The CDR3 sequence is 14 residues long. Germline CDR1 is MNHEY and CDR2 is SVGAGI. As DNA, the CDR3 is TGTGCCAGCAGTTACGGGGAGATGTCCTACGAGCAGTACTTC. This codes for CASSYGEMSYEQYF.

The J gene is TRBJ2-3, the V gene TRBV18, with no clear D. The germline V and J ends were trimmed by 6 bases and 5 bases, with 9 bases remaining between them. Germline V gene lookup returns CDR1 KGHSH and CDR2 LQKENI. The CDR3 has 12 residues. For the CDR3, the DNA is TGTGCCAGCTCGCCGAGTATAGATACGCAGTATTTT. This codes for CASSPSIDTQYF.